The 9 T cell receptor beta chains below come from one sample, sequenced in a study of vaccination and CD4 T cells after COVID-19. Sequence data for DNA of cultured CD4+ T cells were generated by the Oncomine TCR Beta short-read assay. A single record per CDR3 protein comes from TCRdb applying MiXCR to the PCR reads. The data contain over 12,000 distinct CDR3 sequences, approximately 51% of them singletons. For these TCRs, the target antigens are not known. Regarding treatment: roughly 10-day PBMC culture with coronavirus spike peptide pools or control peptides (ViraFEST assay). Sequenced material: cultured CD4+ T cells from blood, taken after SARS-CoV-2 vaccination. The receptors come from a human donor with COVID-19.

This clonotype was seen a few times. The J gene is TRBJ1-5, the V gene TRBV6-5; 7 nucleotides match TRBD1. Germline loops: CDR1 MNHEY, CDR2 SVGAGI. The CDR3 consists of 15 residues. V shed 2 bases, J shed 2 bases, and the junction held 3 bases outside the gene matches. The CDR3 protein is CASSYGTAGNQPQHF. The CDR3 region has the DNA TGTGCCAGCAGTTACGGGACAGCGGGCAATCAGCCCCAGCATTTT.

This chain uses TRBV12-3 or TRBV12-4 with TRBJ1-1, with D possibly matching TRBD1 (6 bases). V was shortened by 6 bases and J by 1 base, with 21 bases between the two germline ends. This CDR3 spans 17 amino acids. In nucleotides, the CDR3 is TGTGCCAGCAGCACCCTCCCGATCGTAGGGGGGAACACTGAAGCTTTCTTT. This gives the protein CASSTLPIVGGNTEAFF.

With regard to this clonotype: Relative to the germline gene, one junction end is altered; a read error may explain this. V and J are TRBV10-3 and TRBJ2-5; TRBD2 matches at 10 bases. The germline gives CDR1 ENHRY, CDR2 SYGVKD. CDR3 length: 13 amino acids. The CDR3: CAINERGGETQYF. The CDR3 bases are TGTGCCATCAATGAGCGGGGGGGAGAGACCCAGTACTTC.

The chain has TRBV12-3 or TRBV12-4 and TRBJ2-3, with TRBD1 identical over 9 bases. This CDR3 has 13 residues. Trimming took 4 bases from V and 8 from J; bases not matched to a gene: 4. CDR3 sequence (DNA): TGTGCCAGCAGTTCCGGGACAGGGCGTACGCAGTATTTT. It encodes CASSSGTGRTQYF.

The V call is TRBV18, the J call TRBJ2-7; D is ambiguous. The CDR3 extends over 13 amino acids. CDR1 and CDR2 (germline): KGHSH, LQKENI. V shed 3 bases and J shed 1 base, with 7 bases lying between them. The CDR3 here is CASSPGQSYEQYF. CDR3 in DNA: TGTGCCAGCTCACCCGGCCAGTCCTACGAGCAGTACTTC.

This clonotype appeared a single time. J is TRBJ1-1 and V is TRBV4-2; D not resolved. Germline CDR1 and CDR2: LGHNA and YNFKEQ. Trimming shortened V by 2 bases and J by 4 bases, and 8 bases separated the two germline ends. The CDR3 sequence is 13 residues long. In DNA, the CDR3 is TGTGCCAGCAGCCAAAAAGGGATCACTGAAGCTTTCTTT. Protein sequence: CASSQKGITEAFF.

This clonotype was seen a few times. The chain combines TRBV19 with TRBJ1-6, with 8 positions matching TRBD1. Losses at the gene ends were 4 bases for V and 11 bases for J; bases not matched to a gene: 4. This CDR3 region has 13 residues. CDR1 is LNHDA and CDR2 is SQIVND in the germline V gene (reference sequence). DNA for the CDR3: TGTGCCAGTAGTAACAGGGGGATTGCACCCCTCCACTTT. Translating it yields CASSNRGIAPLHF.

The rearrangement links TRBV7-2 to TRBJ2-1; maybe TRBD2 (5 bases). The CDR3 covers 14 residues. CDR1 SGHTA and CDR2 FQGNSA come from the germline V gene. V lost 4 bases to trimming and J lost 7 bases, with 14 bases between them. CDR3 loop: CASSSFGIWNEQFF. For the CDR3, the DNA is TGTGCCAGCAGCTCTTTCGGGATCTGGAATGAGCAGTTCTTC.

This chain joins TRBV27 and TRBJ1-2, with D tentatively TRBD1 (5 bases). Germline V CDR1 and CDR2: MNHEY, SMNVEV (reference sequence). Trimming pared 4 bases from V and 8 bases from J, leaving 17 bases between. The CDR3 runs to 14 residues. The CDR3 sequence: CASSSTGTALGYTF. The CDR3 DNA sequence: TGTGCCAGCAGTTCCACCGGGACGGCTTTGGGCTACACCTTC.